These 32 T cell receptor beta chains share one sample of origin, sequenced in a study of blood T cell repertoires in COVID-19. Method: immunoSEQ multiplex PCR; TCRdb's copy keeps in-frame clones and lacks some. This table holds about 370,000 clones, more than 70% found once. The sample comprised peripheral blood. These receptors were taken from a woman aged 25 to 39 with COVID-19, enrolled during active disease.

CDR3 sequence (DNA): TGTGCCAGCAGCCCCGACAGGGGGGGGCCTATGAACACTGAAGCTTTCTTT. Amino acid sequence: CASSPDRGGPMNTEAFF. V is TRBV7-9 and J is TRBJ1-1, with 9 bases that match TRBD1. Germline V lookup: CDR1 SEHNR, CDR2 FQNEAQ (reference sequence). V lost 5 bases and J lost 0; bases outside the gene matches: 10. This CDR3 spans 17 amino acids. The variable domain in full, completed from reference TRBV7-9 and TRBJ1-1, reads DTGVSQNPRHKITKRGQNVTFRCDPISEHNRLYWYRQTLGQGPEFLTYFQNEAQLEKSRLLSDRFSAERPKGSFSTLEIQRTEQGDSAMYLCASSPDRGGPMNTEAFFGQGTRLTVV.

This clone was found once. The rearrangement uses TRBV30 and TRBJ2-7; D is undetermined. The CDR3 has 13 amino acids. With 0 bases removed from V and 4 bases from J, the gap between germline ends came to 10 bases. The germline CDR1 and CDR2 sequences are GTSNPN and SVGIG (reference sequence). CDR3 loop: CAWSVSPQYEQYV. The CDR3 nucleotides are TGTGCCTGGAGTGTGTCTCCACAATACGAGCAGTACGTC.

This clone was seen just once. V and J are TRBV6-5 and TRBJ2-5; possible D gene TRBD2, 6 bases. Trimming took 6 bases from V and 4 from J, leaving 18 bases between them. The CDR3 consists of 15 residues. CDR1 and CDR2 from the germline V gene are MNHEY and SVGAGI. The chain's CDR3 is CASSPIQGGRETQYF. CDR3 nucleotide sequence: TGTGCCAGCAGCCCAATTCAGGGAGGTCGAGAGACCCAGTACTTC.

This sequence joins TRBV11-2 and TRBJ1-6; TRBD1 matches 7 bases. V shed 5 bases, J shed 8 bases, and the junction held 9 bases outside the gene matches. CDR1 is SGHAT and CDR2 is FQNNGV in the germline V gene. CDR3 length equals 15 residues. The CDR3 here is CASSPAGGRDSPLHF. In DNA, the CDR3 is TGTGCCAGCAGCCCGGCAGGGGGAAGGGATTCACCCCTCCACTTT.

The chain joins TRBV28 to TRBJ1-2; 11 positions agree with TRBD1. The CDR3 loop spans 13 amino acids. Trimming took 7 bases from V and 8 from J; bases not matched to a gene: 6. In germline, CDR1 is MDHEN, CDR2 SYDVKM. The CDR3 loop reads CASTGQGAVGYTF. CDR3 nucleotides: TGTGCCAGCACCGGACAGGGGGCGGTAGGCTACACCTTC.

J is TRBJ2-1 and V is TRBV5-4; possible D gene TRBD2, 5 bases. Germline values: CDR1 SGHNT, CDR2 YYREEE (reference sequence). This CDR3 has 16 residues. The V gene lost 0 bases and the J gene lost 6 bases, with 16 bases spanning the gap. The CDR3 protein is CASSLEGRPRVNEQFF. DNA of the CDR3: TGTGCCAGCAGCTTGGAGGGCAGGCCGAGGGTCAATGAGCAGTTCTTC.

This rearrangement joins TRBV29-1 to TRBJ1-2; unclear D gene. Germline CDR1 reads SQVTM; CDR2 reads ANQGSEA. V was pared by 5 bases and J by 4 bases, with 11 bases between. This CDR3 spans 12 amino acids. Written as DNA, the CDR3 is TGCAGCGTTATGGACTCGGCCTATGGCTACACCTTC. Translation: CSVMDSAYGYTF.

This clone was counted between two and nine times. The chain links TRBV7-2 to TRBJ1-1; 7 nucleotides align to TRBD1. The CDR3 is 14 amino acids. Germline V gives CDR1 SGHTA, CDR2 FQGNSA. V trimming: 5 bases; J trimming: 6 bases; junction bases outside the gene matches: 9. The CDR3 protein is CASSIRQGRAEAFF. The DNA for the CDR3 is TGTGCCAGCAGCATCAGACAGGGAAGGGCTGAAGCTTTCTTT.

The chain uses TRBV3-1 (or the pseudogene TRBV3-2) and TRBJ1-2; D ambiguous. The germline CDR1 and CDR2 sequences are LGHDT and YNNKEL (reference sequence). The CDR3 is 13 amino acids. The ends were cut back, 4 bases at V and 4 bases at J, with 10 bases in the middle. CDR3 amino acids: CASSPFGIYGYTF. The CDR3 region has the DNA TGTGCCAGCAGCCCCTTCGGTATCTATGGCTACACCTTC.

The genes are TRBV28 and TRBJ1-1; tentative D call: TRBD1 (6 bases). Trimming left V 3 bases short and J 3 bases short, with 20 bases between. This CDR3 region has 17 residues. CDR1 MDHEN and CDR2 SYDVKM come from the germline V gene. The DNA for the CDR3 is TGTGCCAGCAGTTTCGGGGGGGCGCGGGGGTCCGACACTGAAGCTTTCTTT. It encodes CASSFGGARGSDTEAFF.

The rearrangement joins TRBV10-1 to TRBJ2-7; 9 bases are shared with TRBD2. CDR3 length equals 15 residues. Trimming removed 3 bases from V and 2 bases from J; junction bases left unmatched: 5. The V gene's germline CDR1 is WNHNN and CDR2 SYGVQD (reference sequence). The CDR3 region is CASSDQVAGAYEQYF. CDR3 DNA: TGCGCCAGCAGTGATCAGGTAGCGGGGGCCTACGAGCAGTACTTC.

In its sample, this clone was seen once. The V and J genes are TRBV23-1 and TRBJ2-5; TRBD2 might be the D (6 bases). TRBV23-1 is annotated as an ORF whose role is uncertain. The CDR3 totals 16 residues. V was pared by 2 bases and J by 2 bases, with 15 bases between. CDR3 DNA: TGCGCCAGCAGTCAACCGGGGGAGGTAAGGCAAGAGACCCAGTACTTC. This sequence encodes CASSQPGEVRQETQYF.

The chain uses TRBV6-5 and TRBJ2-7, with TRBD1 matching 7 bases. Germline-derived CDR1 and CDR2 are MNHEY and SVGAGI. CDR3 size: 14 residues. The V segment lost 5 bases and the J segment 7 bases; nucleotides outside the gene matches: 11. As DNA, the CDR3 is TGTGCCAGCAGTAGGGACAGCCTACGCGGGGAGCAGTACGTC. Protein sequence: CASSRDSLRGEQYV.

This clone was counted between two and nine times. The germline gene is not matched at one end of the junction; a read error may be the cause. The CDR3 nucleotides read TGTGCTAGCAGCCGGGGACAGGGCGGCGACGGGGAGCTGTTTTTT. It encodes CASSRGQGGDGELFF. The chain couples TRBV7-7 to TRBJ2-2, with 9 positions matching TRBD1. The CDR3 has 15 residues. Germline lookup yields CDR1 SSHAT and CDR2 FNYEAQ (reference sequence).

The rearrangement links TRBV28 to TRBJ1-2; D might be TRBD1 (6 bases). Trimming removed 6 bases from V and 2 bases from J, with 19 bases in between. Per germline, CDR1 MDHEN and CDR2 SYDVKM. This CDR3 contains 16 residues. The DNA for the CDR3 is TGTGCCAGCAGGTTCACGGGACAAAAATTAAACTATGGCTACACCTTC. It translates to CASRFTGQKLNYGYTF.

The chain combines TRBV19 with TRBJ1-5, with D unclear. Germline V gene sequence: CDR1 LNHDA, CDR2 SQIVND (reference sequence). The V end lost 4 bases, the J end lost 3 bases, and 10 bases lay between the germline ends. The CDR3 is 14 residues long. For the CDR3, the DNA is TGTGCCAGTAGTAACCGAGACTCCAATCAGCCCCAGCATTTT. This gives the protein CASSNRDSNQPQHF.

The chain carries TRBV5-4 and TRBJ2-1; possible D gene TRBD2, 6 bases. Germline V gene lookup returns CDR1 SGHNT and CDR2 YYREEE (reference sequence). This CDR3 comprises 14 residues. The V end lost 4 bases, the J end lost 7 bases, and 15 bases lay between the germline ends. The CDR3 here is CASSLAARGNEQFF. The CDR3 DNA is TGTGCCAGCAGCCTTGCTGCTCGGGGGAATGAGCAGTTCTTC.

The chain is built from TRBV28 and TRBJ1-6, with D perhaps TRBD1 (6 bases). This CDR3 comprises 16 residues. Trimming left V 8 bases short and J 4 bases short, with 18 bases between. Germline lookup yields CDR1 MDHEN and CDR2 SYDVKM. CDR3 region: CASGSLDSQYNSPLHF. The CDR3 DNA reads TGTGCCAGCGGCTCCCTGGACAGTCAATATAATTCACCCCTCCACTTT.

The CDR3 sequence: CASWDSLINEQFF. CDR3 nucleotide sequence: TGTGCCAGCTGGGACAGTTTAATCAATGAGCAGTTCTTC. The chain joins TRBV12-3 or TRBV12-4 to TRBJ2-1, with TRBD1 matching 7 bases. The CDR3 covers 13 residues. Trimming took 8 bases from V and 6 from J; bases not matched to a gene: 7.

The chain has TRBV30 and TRBJ2-1, with no clear D. Trimming cost V 8 bases and J 3 bases, with 17 bases left between them. The CDR3 extends over 14 amino acids. Germline lookup yields CDR1 GTSNPN and CDR2 SVGIG (reference sequence). The DNA for the CDR3 is TGTGCCGGCTCCGGAGAAAAAAACTACAATGAGCAGTTCTTC. This gives the protein CAGSGEKNYNEQFF.

In the case of this clone: The sample carries other DNA sequences with the same CDR3. The chain is built from TRBV12-3 or TRBV12-4 and TRBJ1-1; TRBD1 matches at 8 bases. V shed 6 bases and J 4 bases; nucleotides not matched to a gene: 4. The CDR3 totals 13 residues. CDR3 amino acids: CASSSTGGTEAFF. CDR3 coding DNA: TGTGCCAGCAGCTCCACAGGGGGCACTGAAGCTTTCTTT.

V gene TRBV19 combines with J gene TRBJ2-5; 11 bases agree with TRBD2. Trimming at V came to 4 bases and at J to 5 bases, leaving 6 bases not matched to a gene. Germline V lookup: CDR1 LNHDA, CDR2 SQIVND (reference sequence). The CDR3 spans 15 residues. The CDR3 loop is CASSTFLAGGETQYF. DNA for the CDR3: TGTGCCAGTAGTACGTTTCTAGCGGGGGGCGAGACCCAGTACTTC. Supplemented by reference TRBV19 and TRBJ2-5, the full variable domain reads DGGITQSPKYLFRKEGQNVTLSCEQNLNHDAMYWYRQDPGQGLRLIYYSQIVNDFQKGDIAEGYSVSREKKESFPLTVTSAQKNPTAFYLCASSTFLAGGETQYFGPGTRLLVL.

V usage is TRBV6-5 and J usage is TRBJ2-2; D is possibly TRBD2 (7 bases). The CDR3 totals 15 residues. Between the trimmed V and J ends, which lost 2 bases and 6 bases, there was a span of 13 bases. CDR1 MNHEY and CDR2 SVGAGI come from the germline V gene. The CDR3 sequence is CASSYVGGPPGELFF. The DNA for the CDR3 is TGTGCCAGCAGTTACGTCGGGGGGCCCCCCGGGGAGCTGTTTTTT.

V and J are TRBV4-3 and TRBJ1-3; D not certain. The CDR3 runs 14 residues. V lost 0 bases and J 2 bases, leaving 5 bases between the germline ends. CDR1 and CDR2 (germline): LGHNA, YSLEER. The CDR3 sequence is CASSQEAAGNTIYF. The CDR3 nucleotides are TGCGCCAGCAGCCAAGAGGCGGCTGGAAACACCATATATTTT.

This chain uses TRBV5-8 with TRBJ1-4, with 7 bases matching TRBD1. There are 17 residues in the CDR3. From germline, CDR1 is SGHTS and CDR2 YDEGEE. The V gene end was trimmed by 1 base and the J gene end by 6 bases; junction bases not matched to a gene: 12. The CDR3 is CASSLMGDRVSDEKLFF. CDR3 bases: TGTGCCAGCAGCTTGATGGGGGACAGAGTTTCGGATGAAAAACTGTTTTTT.

For the CDR3, the DNA is TGTGCCAGCAGTGACCGGGGGGGGTCAGATACGCAGTATTTT. It translates to CASSDRGGSDTQYF. The chain combines TRBV6-4 with TRBJ2-3, with TRBD2 matching over 8 bases. The CDR3 has 14 amino acids. Germline lookup yields CDR1 MRHNA and CDR2 SNTAGT. V shed 2 bases, J shed 4 bases, and the junction held 2 bases outside the gene matches.

This chain uses TRBV5-1 with TRBJ2-1, with 7 bases matching TRBD1. V lost 2 bases, J lost 4 bases, and 3 bases stayed unmatched. In germline, CDR1 is SGHRS, CDR2 YFSETQ. This CDR3 has 14 residues. CDR3 nucleotide sequence: TGCGCCAGCAGCTTCAGGACAGGATACAATGAGCAGTTCTTC. Translating it yields CASSFRTGYNEQFF.

This chain joins TRBV6-5 and TRBJ1-1; D gene ambiguous. The CDR3 extends over 13 amino acids. Looked up from germline, CDR1 is MNHEY and CDR2 is SVGAGI. V was shortened by 3 bases and J by 5 bases, with 10 bases between the two germline ends. For the CDR3, the DNA is TGTGCCAGCAGTTATAACAGATGGACTGAAGCTTTCTTT. Translating gives CASSYNRWTEAFF.

The chain employs TRBV6-2 or TRBV6-3 and TRBJ1-1, with 9 bases that match TRBD1. This CDR3 has 13 amino acids. The germline gives CDR1 MNHEY, CDR2 SVGEGT. The V segment lost 3 bases and the J segment 10 bases; nucleotides outside the gene matches: 6. The CDR3, as DNA: TGTGCCAGCAGTTATGCGGGACAGGGAGGAGCTTTCTTT. Residues: CASSYAGQGGAFF.

The chain couples TRBV7-2 to TRBJ1-2; 7 nucleotides line up with TRBD1. Germline CDR1 and CDR2: SGHTA and FQGNSA. V gave up 5 bases and J gave up 5 bases; unmatched junction bases: 8. CDR3 size: 14 residues. This CDR3 reads CASSKGTVSYGYTF. DNA of the CDR3: TGTGCCAGCAGCAAAGGGACAGTCTCATATGGCTACACCTTC.

J is TRBJ2-7 and V is TRBV11-2; D might be TRBD2 (5 bases). The CDR3 has 15 amino acids. Deletions cut 1 base from V and 5 bases from J, with 15 bases between. Germline values: CDR1 SGHAT, CDR2 FQNNGV. The CDR3 sequence: CASSLAGLLRHEQYV. The CDR3 coding sequence is TGTGCCAGCAGCTTAGCCGGACTCTTGCGCCACGAGCAGTACGTC.

The V call is TRBV28, the J call TRBJ1-1, with D uncertain. This CDR3 is 11 amino acids long. V shed 6 bases and J shed 4 bases, with 6 bases lying between them. The germline CDR1 and CDR2 sequences are MDHEN and SYDVKM. CDR3 DNA sequence: TGTGCCAGCAGATCCTTCACTGAAGCTTTCTTT. It is translated as CASRSFTEAFF.